This T cell receptor (beta chain) derives from a study of T cells expressing NK-cell markers. Overall study: The TCR beta repertoires originated in sorted CD3+CD56+NKG2C+, CD3+CD56+NKG2C- and CD3+CD56-NKG2C+ T cells.

TCRdb reprocessed the 5' RACE reads, with one entry per CDR3 protein and no DNA. This table holds about 260,000 distinct CDR3 sequences. The CDR3 totals 15 residues. Per germline, CDR1 SGHAT and CDR2 FQNNGV. The gene calls are TRBV11-2 and TRBJ2-5; the TCRdb call, TRBD1, lacks DNA for checking. Sequenced sample: blood T cells: a sorted CD56 or NKG2C T cell subset, CD4+ or CD8+ T cells, or bulk PBMC T cells (not recorded which). This TCR was sampled from a young man in good health. CDR3 sequence reads: CASSLVTGGAETQYF.